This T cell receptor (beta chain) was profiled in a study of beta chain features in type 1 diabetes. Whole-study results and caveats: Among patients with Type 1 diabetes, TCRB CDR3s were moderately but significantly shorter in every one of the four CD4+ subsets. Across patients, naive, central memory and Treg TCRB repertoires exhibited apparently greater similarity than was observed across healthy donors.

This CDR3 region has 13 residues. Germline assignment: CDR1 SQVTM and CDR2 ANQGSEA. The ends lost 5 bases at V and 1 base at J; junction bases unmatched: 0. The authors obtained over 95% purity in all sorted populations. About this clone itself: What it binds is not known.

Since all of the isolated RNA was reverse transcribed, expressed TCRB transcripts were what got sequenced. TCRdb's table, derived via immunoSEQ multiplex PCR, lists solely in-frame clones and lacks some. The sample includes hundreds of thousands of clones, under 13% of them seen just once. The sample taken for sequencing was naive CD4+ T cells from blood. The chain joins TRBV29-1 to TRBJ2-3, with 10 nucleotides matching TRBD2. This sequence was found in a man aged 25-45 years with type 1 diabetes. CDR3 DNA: TGCAGCGTTAGCGGGGGGGGCACAGATACGCAGTATTTT. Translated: CSVSGGGTDTQYF.